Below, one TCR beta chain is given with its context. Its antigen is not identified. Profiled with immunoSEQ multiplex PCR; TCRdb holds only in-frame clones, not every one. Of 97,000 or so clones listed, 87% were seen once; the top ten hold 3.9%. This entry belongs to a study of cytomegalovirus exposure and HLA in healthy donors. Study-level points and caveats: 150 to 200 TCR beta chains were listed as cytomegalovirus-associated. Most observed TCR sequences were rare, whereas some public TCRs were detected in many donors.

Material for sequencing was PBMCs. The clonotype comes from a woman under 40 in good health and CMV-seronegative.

In DNA form, the CDR3 reads TGTGCCAGCAGCCCCGGGACTAGCGCTTACAATGAGCAGTTCTTC. Protein product: CASSPGTSAYNEQFF. The V call is TRBV14, the J call TRBJ2-1; 10 positions agree with TRBD2. Per the germline V gene, CDR1 is SGHDN and CDR2 is FVKESK. The ends lost 4 bases at V and 4 bases at J; junction bases unmatched: 4. There are 15 residues in the CDR3.